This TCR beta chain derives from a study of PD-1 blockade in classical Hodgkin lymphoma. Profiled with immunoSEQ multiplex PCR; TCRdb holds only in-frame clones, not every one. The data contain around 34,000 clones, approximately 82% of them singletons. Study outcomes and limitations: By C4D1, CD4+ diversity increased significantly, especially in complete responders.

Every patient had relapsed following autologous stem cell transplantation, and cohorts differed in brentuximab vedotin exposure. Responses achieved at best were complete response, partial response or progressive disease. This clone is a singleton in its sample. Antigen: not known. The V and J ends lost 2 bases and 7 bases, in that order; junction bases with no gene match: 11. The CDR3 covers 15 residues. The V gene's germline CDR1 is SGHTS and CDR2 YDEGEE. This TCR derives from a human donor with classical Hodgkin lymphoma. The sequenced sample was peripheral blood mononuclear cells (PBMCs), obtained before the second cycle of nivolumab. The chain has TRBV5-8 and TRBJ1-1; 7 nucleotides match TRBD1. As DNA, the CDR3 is TGTGCCAGCAGCTTCGACAGGGATGGTTGGAATGAAGCTTTCTTT. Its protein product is CASSFDRDGWNEAFF.